This passage covers 9 T cell receptor beta chains from one sample sequenced in a study of untreated major depressive disorder. Using immunoSEQ multiplex PCR, the repertoire was profiled, and TCRdb retains in-frame clones only, with some absent. The sample records about 21,000 clones, about 93% being singletons. The specimen was CD4+ T cells from PBMCs. The receptor source for this set is a man younger than 40 in good health.

This sequence joins TRBV6-6 and TRBJ2-5, with 7 bases matching TRBD1. The V gene's germline CDR1 is MNHNY and CDR2 SVGAGI (reference sequence). The ends lost 6 bases at V and 5 bases at J; junction bases unmatched: 6. The CDR3 is made up of 13 amino acids. The CDR3 protein is CASSRQGRETQYF. The DNA for the CDR3 is TGTGCCAGCAGCCGACAGGGCAGGGAGACCCAGTACTTC.

The chain joins TRBV7-2 to TRBJ2-7, with TRBD2 matching over 11 bases. The CDR3 loop spans 15 amino acids. V lost 5 bases and J lost 4; bases outside the gene matches: 7. The germline V gene encodes CDR1 SGHTA and CDR2 FQGNSA. The CDR3 loop reads CASSPSGTSGYEQYF. DNA for the CDR3: TGTGCCAGCAGCCCAAGCGGGACTAGCGGTTACGAGCAGTACTTC.

This clone occurred once. V gene TRBV10-3 combines with J gene TRBJ1-5; 7 nucleotides agree with TRBD1. The CDR3 has 13 amino acids. CDR1 and CDR2 (germline): ENHRY, SYGVKD. The V gene end was trimmed by 7 bases and the J gene end by 5 bases; junction bases not matched to a gene: 5. CDR3 sequence: CAITRDSDQPQHF. The DNA of the CDR3 is TGTGCCATCACCCGGGACAGCGATCAGCCCCAGCATTTT.

The rearrangement joins TRBV29-1 to TRBJ2-7; 8 positions agree with TRBD1. Germline-derived CDR1 and CDR2 are SQVTM and ANQGSEA. This CDR3 is built from 11 residues. With 7 bases clipped from V and 3 bases from J, the junction kept 2 bases outside the gene matches. The CDR3 sequence: CSAGTGYEQYF. The CDR3 nucleotides read TGCAGCGCCGGGACAGGCTACGAGCAGTACTTC.

V gene TRBV5-1 combines with J gene TRBJ1-2; D gene ambiguous. V lost 1 base and J 6 bases, leaving 7 bases between the germline ends. Per germline, CDR1 SGHRS and CDR2 YFSETQ. This CDR3 has 12 residues. CDR3 DNA: TGCGCCAGCAGCTTGCAGAGGGATGGCTACACCTTC. Its translation: CASSLQRDGYTF.

V and J are TRBV29-1 and TRBJ1-2, with TRBD1 matching over 10 bases. The CDR3 consists of 16 residues. In germline, CDR1 is SQVTM, CDR2 ANQGSEA. V lost 4 bases to trimming and J lost 7 bases; unmatched junction nucleotides: 15. CDR3 loop: CSVGARGTGVTSGYTF. The DNA of the CDR3 is TGCAGCGTTGGGGCCAGAGGGACAGGGGTAACTAGTGGCTACACCTTC.

The chain employs TRBV5-1 and TRBJ2-5, with 11 bases aligning to TRBD1. J gave up 0 bases and V 4 bases, and 5 bases lay outside the gene matches. The CDR3 is 16 residues long. CDR1 is SGHRS, CDR2 YFSETQ, per germline. The CDR3 loop is CASSGGTGGYQETQYF. The CDR3, as DNA: TGCGCCAGCAGCGGCGGGACAGGGGGGTACCAAGAGACCCAGTACTTC.

The CDR3 region is CASSPRDQAQYF. CDR3 nucleotide sequence: TGTGCCAGCAGCCCCCGGGACCAGGCGCAGTATTTT. The chain uses TRBV7-2 and TRBJ2-3; the D call may be TRBD1 or TRBD2 (5 bases each). Germline loops: CDR1 SGHTA, CDR2 FQGNSA. V lost 5 bases and J 10 bases, leaving 13 bases between the germline ends. The CDR3 length is 12 residues.

This chain uses TRBV4-3 with TRBJ2-7; 12 bases are a match to TRBD1. Germline V gives CDR1 LGHNA, CDR2 YSLEER. CDR3 length: 18 amino acids. The V and J ends lost 1 base and 2 bases, in that order; junction bases with no gene match: 9. The CDR3 protein is CASSQGRTGTGGAYEQYF. The CDR3 bases are TGCGCCAGCAGCCAAGGCCGAACCGGGACAGGGGGCGCCTACGAGCAGTACTTC.